Shown below are 13 T cell receptor beta chains from a single sample sequenced in a study of blood T cell repertoires in COVID-19. Sequencing was performed with immunoSEQ multiplex PCR; in TCRdb, only in-frame clones are kept and a portion is missing. The sample records some 73,000 clones, over 65% being singletons. What was sequenced was peripheral blood. The receptor source for this set is a woman in her sixties with acute or convalescent COVID-19.

V and J are TRBV27 and TRBJ1-2, with 9 bases aligning to TRBD1. The CDR3 runs 13 residues. Trimming at V came to 3 bases and at J to 4 bases, leaving 0 bases not matched to a gene. Germline V gene data show CDR1 as MNHEY and CDR2 as SMNVEV (reference sequence). This CDR3 is CASSLTGGYGYTF. In DNA form, the CDR3 reads TGTGCCAGCAGTTTGACAGGGGGCTATGGCTACACCTTC.

The chain links TRBV11-2 to TRBJ2-7, with 8 bases matching TRBD1. Germline loops: CDR1 SGHAT, CDR2 FQNNGV. The V gene end was trimmed by 8 bases and the J gene end by 3 bases; junction bases not matched to a gene: 21. CDR3 length equals 18 residues. In nucleotides, the CDR3 is TGTGCCAGCGCAGCTGTTGACGCGAGCAGGGGGCGTATCTACGAGCAGTACTTC. Residues: CASAAVDASRGRIYEQYF.

V gene TRBV10-3 combines with J gene TRBJ1-5, with D maybe TRBD1 (5 bases). V was shortened by 2 bases and J by 3 bases, with 17 bases between the two germline ends. The CDR3 contains 17 residues. Germline-derived CDR1 and CDR2 are ENHRY and SYGVKD. This CDR3 reads CAISERNLGGANQPQHF. CDR3 nucleotides: TGTGCCATCAGTGAGCGAAACCTCGGTGGGGCCAATCAGCCCCAGCATTTT.

In this sample, this clone turned up a few times. V gene TRBV30 combines with J gene TRBJ2-7; 7 nucleotides line up with TRBD1. The V gene end was trimmed by 1 base and the J gene end by 7 bases; junction bases not matched to a gene: 7. The CDR3 is 13 residues long. The germline V gene has CDR1 GTSNPN and CDR2 SVGIG (reference sequence). The CDR3 DNA is TGTGCCTGGAGTGCCAAACAGGGGTGGGAGCAGTACTTC. Protein: CAWSAKQGWEQYF.

The V call is TRBV6-5, the J call TRBJ1-3; D is possibly TRBD1 (5 bases). The germline V gene encodes CDR1 MNHEY and CDR2 SVGAGI. This CDR3 spans 14 amino acids. The ends were cut back, 4 bases at V and 0 bases at J, with 7 bases in the middle. The CDR3 DNA follows: TGTGCCAGCAGTTCGGACATCTCTGGAAACACCATATATTTT. Its protein is CASSSDISGNTIYF.

This clone was seen a handful of times. This chain uses TRBV11-2 with TRBJ2-1, with 8 bases aligning to TRBD2. The germline V gene encodes CDR1 SGHAT and CDR2 FQNNGV. V trimming: 1 base; J trimming: 9 bases; junction bases outside the gene matches: 8. The CDR3 is made up of 15 amino acids. The CDR3: CASSLGGRPEVEQFF. The CDR3 nucleotides read TGTGCCAGCAGCTTAGGCGGGAGGCCTGAGGTTGAGCAGTTCTTC.

This chain uses TRBV28 with TRBJ1-6, with 10 bases fitting TRBD1. Germline V gene sequence: CDR1 MDHEN, CDR2 SYDVKM. Germline trimming cut 11 bases from V and 9 bases from J; bases unmatched to any gene: 7. The CDR3 extends over 13 amino acids. The CDR3 reads CAALGTGASPLHF. The CDR3 coding sequence is TGTGCCGCTTTGGGGACAGGGGCTTCACCCCTCCACTTT.

The chain employs TRBV28 and TRBJ1-1, with TRBD1 matching over 9 bases. Trimming cost V 4 bases and J 9 bases; bases outside gene matches: 6. CDR3 length: 13 residues. Germline loops: CDR1 MDHEN, CDR2 SYDVKM. CDR3 residues: CASSWTGDTKAFF. The CDR3 DNA follows: TGTGCCAGCAGTTGGACAGGGGATACAAAAGCTTTCTTT.

This chain connects TRBV7-2 to TRBJ2-1; TRBD2 matches at 10 bases. Germline V CDR1 and CDR2: SGHTA, FQGNSA. The CDR3 covers 15 residues. V lost 2 bases, J lost 7 bases, and 5 bases stayed unmatched. CDR3 in amino acids: CASSLSGRALNEQFF. CDR3 in DNA: TGTGCCAGCAGCTTAAGCGGGAGGGCCCTAAATGAGCAGTTCTTC.

The chain carries TRBV27 and TRBJ2-5; weak D call: TRBD2 (5 bases). Between the trimmed V and J ends, which lost 6 bases and 5 bases, there was a span of 10 bases. CDR3 size: 12 residues. Germline assignment: CDR1 MNHEY and CDR2 SMNVEV (reference sequence). CDR3 sequence: CASSLSGETQYF. The CDR3 DNA follows: TGTGCCAGCAGCCTCTCGGGGGAGACCCAGTACTTC.

Concerning this clone: Other nucleotide sequences in the sample specify the same CDR3. This chain connects TRBV24-1 to TRBJ1-3; no definite D call. Trimming removed 3 bases from V and 4 bases from J, with 6 bases in between. Germline V lookup: CDR1 KGHDR, CDR2 SFDVKD. This CDR3 is 13 amino acids long. The CDR3 loop is CATSDLRGNTIYF. CDR3 nucleotides: TGTGCCACCAGTGATCTACGAGGAAACACCATATATTTT.

The chain's CDR3 is CASSQYRGREEKLFF. As DNA, the CDR3 is TGCGCCAGCAGCCAATACAGGGGGCGAGAAGAAAAACTGTTTTTT. The chain combines TRBV5-1 with TRBJ1-4; 9 bases match TRBD1. The CDR3 is 15 residues long. The V segment lost 4 bases and the J segment 8 bases; nucleotides outside the gene matches: 9. Germline CDR1 is SGHRS and CDR2 is YFSETQ.

The rearrangement joins TRBV13 to TRBJ1-1; TRBD1 matches at 8 bases. Trimming at V came to 0 bases and at J to 3 bases, leaving 12 bases not matched to a gene. The CDR3 sequence is 18 residues long. Germline CDR1 is PRHDT and CDR2 is FYEKMQ (reference sequence). The CDR3 reads CASSLGWDRQGMDTEAFF. CDR3 in DNA: TGTGCCAGCAGCTTAGGATGGGACAGACAGGGGATGGACACTGAAGCTTTCTTT. Supplemented by reference TRBV13 and TRBJ1-1, the full variable domain reads AAGVIQSPRHLIKEKRETATLKCYPIPRHDTVYWYQQGPGQDPQFLISFYEKMQSDKGSIPDRFSAQQFSDYHSELNMSSLELGDSALYFCASSLGWDRQGMDTEAFFGQGTRLTVV.